The following is a TCR beta chain sequence with its context. What it binds is unknown. The data were produced by immunoSEQ multiplex PCR, yet TCRdb's version contains in-frame clones alone and is incomplete. The top ten hold under 14% of the sample, which has just under 45,000 clones, roughly four fifths seen once. Antigen-specific CD4+ T cell clonotypes were called by their expansion after viral peptide-pool culture in ViraFEST. Following an approximately ten-day culture, CD4+ T cells were purified. Among the vaccine recipients, none had a prior SARS-CoV-2 infection, and nucleocapsid antibodies were negative. Half the medium was replaced with IL-2 medium on days 3 and 7. Germline V gene lookup returns CDR1 MNHEY and CDR2 SMNVEV (reference sequence). The CDR3 is made up of 14 amino acids. The V end lost 6 bases, the J end lost 5 bases, and 11 bases lay between the germline ends. These data belong to a study of vaccination effects on CD4 cells after COVID-19. Study outcomes and limitations: Missing from the study were early post-infection timepoints, and its convalescent patients were few. Clonal contraction was marked in infection- and vaccine-induced clones late after vaccination.

The clonotype comes from a human donor who received a COVID-19 vaccine. Sequenced material: CD4+ T cells from PBMCs cultured with SARS-CoV-2 spike peptides, taken before COVID-19 vaccination. The gene calls are TRBV27 and TRBJ1-6; the D is unclear. DNA of the CDR3: TGTGCCAGCAGCCGACCGGCCGATAATTCACCCCTCCACTTT. Its protein is CASSRPADNSPLHF.